This is a list of T cell receptor beta chains from one sample in a study of T cells of healthy individuals. TCRdb independently ran MiXCR on the 5' RACE reads; one entry per CDR3 protein. The sample has 40,000 to 60,000 distinct CDR3 sequences; over 12% are singletons. These receptors were obtained from a human donor in good health. Both conserved end residues are part of each CDR3. The D gene is left open where the match is weak. Some rows have no size entry. The others give once, few or many, or a class for an expanded clone.

CDR3: CASSLAGSGGYTF
DNA: TGTGCCAGCAGCTTAGCGGGGTCGGGTGGCTACACCTTC
V: TRBV7-2
J: TRBJ1-2
size: many
D: NA

CDR3: CASSSGQGGSNQPQHF
DNA: TGTGCCAGCAGCTCAGGACAGGGTGGAAGCAATCAGCCCCAGCATTTT
V: TRBV7-9
J: TRBJ1-5
size: NA
D: TRBD1

CDR3: CGHSGGTTGGELFF
DNA: TGCGGCCATAGCGGGGGCACGACAGGCGGGGAGCTGTTTTTT
V: TRBV29-1
J: TRBJ2-2
size: NA
D: TRBD2

CDR3: CASSLSRHEQFF
DNA: TGTGCCAGCAGTTTATCAAGACATGAGCAGTTCTTC
V: TRBV28
J: TRBJ2-1
size: few
D: NA

CDR3: CASSVTLGTGLSPPLHF
DNA: TGTGCCAGCAGCGTTACGCTCGGGACAGGCCTCAGCCCACCCCTCCACTTT
V: TRBV11-2
J: TRBJ1-6
size: many
D: TRBD1

CDR3: CSVERVGGSSNQPQHF
DNA: TGCAGCGTTGAACGCGTCGGGGGTTCTAGCAATCAGCCCCAGCATTTT
V: TRBV29-1
J: TRBJ1-5
size: many
D: NA

CDR3: CAISDSGFSYNEQFF
DNA: TGTGCCATCAGTGATAGCGGATTCTCCTACAATGAGCAGTTCTTC
V: TRBV10-3
J: TRBJ2-1
size: many
D: NA

CDR3: CSVDWWGEQYF
DNA: TGCAGTGTCGACTGGTGGGGCGAGCAGTACTTC
V: TRBV29-1
J: TRBJ2-7
size: many
D: NA

CDR3: CSAPPFGPGGGYTDTQYF
DNA: TGCAGTGCTCCCCCCTTCGGTCCGGGAGGGGGGTACACAGATACGCAGTATTTT
V: TRBV20-1
J: TRBJ2-3
size: many
D: TRBD2

CDR3: CASSARQSTYEQYF
DNA: TGTGCCAGCAGCGCCCGACAGAGCACCTACGAGCAGTACTTC
V: TRBV9
J: TRBJ2-7
size: many
D: NA

CDR3: CASSTPVDTQYF
DNA: TGTGCCAGCAGCACACCGGTGGATACGCAGTATTTT
V: TRBV6-1
J: TRBJ2-3
size: few
D: NA

CDR3: CASDSTASSYNEQFF
DNA: TGTGCTAGCGATTCGACAGCTTCCTCCTACAATGAGCAGTTCTTC
V: TRBV12-5
J: TRBJ2-1
size: many
D: NA

CDR3: CASRRDRGTTDTQYF
DNA: TGTGCCAGCAGAAGGGATCGGGGAACCACAGATACGCAGTATTTT
V: TRBV21-1
J: TRBJ2-3
size: many
D: NA